Below are 30 T cell receptor beta chains sequenced from a single sample in a study of vaccination and CD4 T cells after COVID-19. Treatment of the sample: approximately nine-day PBMC culture with coronavirus spike peptide pools or control peptides (ViraFEST assay). Sequenced with the Oncomine TCR Beta short-read assay was DNA taken from cultured CD4+ T cells. Using its own MiXCR run on the PCR reads, TCRdb lists one record per CDR3 protein. The sample has some 20,000 distinct CDR3 sequences; 67% are singletons. These receptors' targets are unknown. Sample: CD4+ T cells from blood, cultured in vitro. The receptors were sampled from a human donor who had recovered from COVID-19.

This clonotype was seen only once. CDR3 DNA: TGTGCCACCAGCTACGGCGGGGCCGCGTACGAGCAGTACTTC. It encodes CATSYGGAAYEQYF. This chain uses TRBV15 with TRBJ2-7, with TRBD2 as a possible D gene (6 bases). Trimming took off 5 bases at V and 4 bases at J, with 15 bases between the two ends. Germline CDR1 and CDR2: LNHNV and YYDKDF (reference sequence). CDR3 length: 14 residues. The whole variable domain, remainder taken from reference TRBV15 and TRBJ2-7, is DAMVIQNPRYQVTQFGKPVTLSCSQTLNHNVMYWYQQKSSQAPKLLFHYYDKDFNNEADTPDNFQSRRPNTSFCFLDIRSPGLGDTAMYLCATSYGGAAYEQYFGPGTRLTVT.

The V call is TRBV24-1, the J call TRBJ2-3, with TRBD2 matching over 9 bases. CDR3 size: 16 residues. J gave up 0 bases and V 5 bases, and 5 bases lay outside the gene matches. The germline gives CDR1 KGHDR, CDR2 SFDVKD. In DNA form, the CDR3 reads TGTGCCACCAGTGTGACTAGCGGCCCTAGCACAGATACGCAGTATTTT. Translation: CATSVTSGPSTDTQYF.

This chain connects TRBV7-2 to TRBJ2-7, with 9 bases identical to TRBD1. The CDR3 has 15 residues. Trimming cost V 6 bases and J 5 bases; bases outside gene matches: 11. Germline CDR1 and CDR2: SGHTA and FQGNSA. The CDR3 DNA follows: TGTGCCAGCAGACCCGACAGGGGGTTTCTCCACGAGCAGTACTTC. Protein sequence: CASRPDRGFLHEQYF.

The genes are TRBV21-1 and TRBJ2-7; the table's D call, TRBD2, was not checked against the DNA. TRBV21-1 represents a pseudogene. The CDR3 sequence is 14 residues long. The chain's CDR3 is CASRRLAPRREQYF. Here the CDR3 DNA reads TGTGCCAGCAGAAGACTAGCTCCTAGGCGGGAGCAGTACTTC.

The table lists this clonotype with a few counts. The CDR3 bases are TGTGCCAGCAGTTTTGGCGGAACCAGGATCCCTTTCTTT. Translated: CASSFGGTRIPFF. This rearrangement joins TRBV28 to TRBJ1-1; the D is unclear. Germline V CDR1 and CDR2: MDHEN, SYDVKM. The CDR3 covers 13 residues. The germline V and J ends were trimmed by 3 bases and 12 bases, with 17 bases remaining between them.

The V gene is TRBV19, the J gene TRBJ2-5; perhaps D is TRBD1 or TRBD2 (5 bases each). Germline V gives CDR1 LNHDA, CDR2 SQIVND (reference sequence). CDR3 length: 13 amino acids. V lost 4 bases and J 5 bases, leaving 11 bases between the germline ends. In DNA form, the CDR3 reads TGTGCCAGTAGTACAGGGAGAGGGGAGACCCAGTACTTC. Its translation: CASSTGRGETQYF.

The chain recombines TRBV7-2 with TRBJ2-3, with D perhaps matching TRBD1 or TRBD2 (6 bases each). The germline CDR1 and CDR2 sequences are SGHTA and FQGNSA. V lost 4 bases, J lost 3 bases, and 14 bases lay in between. CDR3 length: 15 residues. CDR3 protein: CASSYGGQWTDTQYF. The CDR3 nucleotides are TGTGCCAGCAGCTACGGGGGCCAGTGGACAGATACGCAGTATTTT.

The J gene is TRBJ2-5, the V gene TRBV6-5; D gene uncertain. CDR3 length: 16 amino acids. Germline loops: CDR1 MNHEY, CDR2 SVGAGI. Trimming stripped 1 base from V and 5 bases from J, with 17 bases between. CDR3 DNA: TGTGCCAGCAGTTACTATCGATCCCCACCGTGGGAGACCCAGTACTTC. Translation gives CASSYYRSPPWETQYF.

This rearrangement joins TRBV29-1 to TRBJ1-1, with D unclear. CDR1 is SQVTM and CDR2 is ANQGSEA in the germline V gene. Trimming stripped 7 bases from V and 0 bases from J, with 15 bases between. This CDR3 region has 14 residues. The CDR3 spells CSASPSTMNTEAFF. In DNA, the CDR3 is TGCAGCGCAAGTCCATCCACCATGAACACTGAAGCTTTCTTT.

CDR3 region: CSADAGLAGADTQYF. The CDR3 nucleotides are TGCAGTGCGGACGCGGGACTAGCGGGAGCAGATACGCAGTATTTT. The chain joins TRBV20-1 to TRBJ2-3; 14 bases match TRBD2. The trim removed 6 bases at V and 4 bases at J, leaving 6 bases unmatched. Germline lookup yields CDR1 DFQATT and CDR2 SNEGSKA (reference sequence). The CDR3 loop spans 15 amino acids.

This clonotype was picked up one time. The CDR3 protein is CASSRSSSASYEQYF. CDR3 coding DNA: TGCGCCAGCAGTCGGTCCTCTAGCGCGTCCTACGAGCAGTACTTC. V and J are TRBV5-1 and TRBJ2-7; a weak D match, TRBD2 (6 bases). V was trimmed by 5 bases and J by 1 base, leaving 16 bases between them. The CDR3 has 15 amino acids. The germline gives CDR1 SGHRS, CDR2 YFSETQ.

The sample holds a few counts of this clonotype. The J gene is TRBJ1-2, the V gene TRBV11-3; D is unclear. Trimming pared 1 base from V and 5 bases from J, leaving 2 bases between. Germline CDR1 reads SGHNT; CDR2 reads YENEEA. CDR3 length: 11 residues. The CDR3 is CASSLGYGYTF. DNA for the CDR3: TGTGCCAGCAGCTTAGGTTATGGCTACACCTTC.

This clonotype was seen more than once but under ten times. V usage is TRBV27 and J usage is TRBJ1-5; tentative D call: TRBD1 (5 bases). Trimming cost V 6 bases and J 1 base, with 13 bases left between them. The germline gives CDR1 MNHEY, CDR2 SMNVEV (reference sequence). The CDR3 covers 15 residues. CDR3 amino acids: CASRSGGLSNQPQHF. The CDR3, as DNA: TGTGCCAGCAGAAGCGGGGGGTTGAGCAATCAGCCCCAGCATTTT.

This chain connects TRBV11-1 to TRBJ1-3; no firm D call. CDR3 length: 17 residues. Looked up from germline, CDR1 is SGHAT and CDR2 is FQDESV (reference sequence). The V end lost 5 bases, the J end lost 7 bases, and 24 bases lay between the germline ends. As DNA, the CDR3 is TGTGCCAGCAGCGAACCTCGGGGTGTAGGACGAGCGAACACCATATATTTT. It is translated as CASSEPRGVGRANTIYF.

The CDR3 reads CASSPPGAAGDLTGELFF. CDR3 DNA: TGTGCCAGCAGTCCTCCCGGGGCGGCGGGAGATCTGACCGGGGAGCTGTTTTTT. The V and J genes are TRBV7-9 and TRBJ2-2, with 7 bases identical to TRBD2. Per germline, CDR1 SEHNR and CDR2 FQNEAQ (reference sequence). Trimming removed 6 bases from V and 5 bases from J; junction bases left unmatched: 18. This CDR3 region has 18 residues.

The rearrangement joins TRBV20-1 to TRBJ2-3; D ambiguous. Germline V CDR1 and CDR2: DFQATT, SNEGSKA (reference sequence). The CDR3 loop spans 13 amino acids. Trimming stripped 1 base from V and 1 base from J, with 6 bases between. The chain's CDR3 is CSARGPRTDTQYF. The CDR3 DNA is TGCAGTGCTAGAGGGCCCCGCACAGATACGCAGTATTTT.

This chain connects TRBV19 to TRBJ1-6; no clear D. CDR1 and CDR2 from the germline V gene are LNHDA and SQIVND (reference sequence). V lost 8 bases and J lost 6, with 14 bases in between. The length of the CDR3 is 14 residues. CDR3 in DNA: TGTGCCAGTCAGGCAGGACTACGTAATTCACCCCTCCACTTT. This gives the protein CASQAGLRNSPLHF.

The genes are TRBV28 and TRBJ1-6; 10 bases line up with TRBD1. The V and J ends lost 6 bases and 10 bases, in that order; junction bases with no gene match: 9. The CDR3 contains 15 residues. Germline CDR1 MDHEN, CDR2 SYDVKM. The CDR3 sequence: CASSHPDRGLSPLHF. The CDR3, as DNA: TGTGCCAGCAGCCATCCCGACAGGGGGCTCTCACCCCTCCACTTT.

This chain joins TRBV20-1 and TRBJ1-2; the D gene is possibly TRBD1 (6 bases). CDR1 DFQATT and CDR2 SNEGSKA come from the germline V gene (reference sequence). Trimming removed 3 bases at V and 3 bases at J, with 14 bases between. There are 14 residues in the CDR3. The chain's CDR3 is CSARDQGWDYGYTF. For the CDR3, the DNA is TGCAGTGCTAGGGATCAGGGGTGGGACTATGGCTACACCTTC.

J is TRBJ1-2 and V is TRBV20-1; tentative D call: TRBD1 (5 bases). Germline V gene lookup returns CDR1 DFQATT and CDR2 SNEGSKA (reference sequence). The V gene lost 2 bases and the J gene lost 3 bases, with 10 bases spanning the gap. This CDR3 comprises 13 residues. The CDR3 here is CSARWGTDYGYTF. DNA for the CDR3: TGCAGTGCTAGATGGGGGACGGACTATGGCTACACCTTC.

J is TRBJ2-5 and V is TRBV21-1; the table's D gene call, TRBD1, was not cross checked with the DNA. TRBV21-1 is classified as a pseudogene. The CDR3 is 15 residues long. The CDR3 DNA reads as TGTGCCAGCAGCCACTGCCACAGGGGGCAAGAGACCCAGTACTTC. Its protein product is CASSHCHRGQETQYF.

The chain uses TRBV10-2 and TRBJ2-6; a possible D gene is TRBD1 (5 bases). The V gene's germline CDR1 is WSHSY and CDR2 SAAADI. Between the trimmed V and J ends, which lost 7 bases and 0 bases, there was a span of 22 bases. The CDR3 is made up of 19 amino acids. The CDR3 region is CASNPSPGLRVSGANVLTF. CDR3 in DNA: TGCGCCAGCAACCCCAGCCCGGGTCTCAGGGTCTCTGGGGCCAACGTCCTGACTTTC.

This sequence joins TRBV6-1 and TRBJ2-5; a possible D gene is TRBD1 (5 bases). The germline V and J ends were trimmed by 8 bases and 2 bases, with 15 bases remaining between them. The V gene's germline CDR1 is MNHNS and CDR2 SASEGT. The CDR3 totals 14 residues. CDR3 sequence (DNA): TGTGCCAGCTCAACAGATGACAGTCAAGAGACCCAGTACTTC. Translation gives CASSTDDSQETQYF.

This chain links TRBV20-1 with TRBJ1-3; D unclear. The V gene lost 0 bases and the J gene lost 7 bases, with 16 bases spanning the gap. The germline gives CDR1 DFQATT, CDR2 SNEGSKA (reference sequence). The CDR3 is 15 amino acids. The CDR3 region is CSARDISAGGNTIYF. The DNA of the CDR3 is TGCAGTGCTAGAGATATCAGCGCCGGAGGGAACACCATATATTTT.

V gene TRBV4-3 combines with J gene TRBJ1-6; weak D call: TRBD1 (5 bases). The CDR3 is made up of 13 amino acids. V was cut by 1 base and J by 9 bases, with 7 bases left in between. The V gene's germline CDR1 is LGHNA and CDR2 YSLEER. The CDR3 sequence is CASSQGQGSPLHF. Here the CDR3 DNA reads TGCGCCAGCAGCCAAGGGCAGGGTTCACCCCTCCACTTT.

The chain has TRBV12-3 or TRBV12-4 and TRBJ2-5, with D possibly matching TRBD1 (6 bases). With 5 bases removed from V and 2 bases from J, the gap between germline ends came to 12 bases. The CDR3 sequence is 14 residues long. The CDR3 coding sequence is TGTGCCAGCAGTCCTGGACAGAAACAAGAGACCCAGTACTTC. This sequence encodes CASSPGQKQETQYF.

The V gene is TRBV6-1, the J gene TRBJ1-1, with 7 bases fitting TRBD1. The CDR3 extends over 16 amino acids. Trimming cost V 6 bases and J 0 bases; bases outside gene matches: 10. Germline V lookup: CDR1 MNHNS, CDR2 SASEGT. The CDR3 sequence: CASRTQQGSMNTEAFF. CDR3 nucleotide sequence: TGTGCCAGCAGGACTCAACAGGGGTCCATGAACACTGAAGCTTTCTTT.

This clonotype showed up just a few times. The chain recombines TRBV10-3 with TRBJ1-3; a possible D gene is TRBD1 (6 bases). This CDR3 is 16 amino acids long. CDR1 is ENHRY, CDR2 SYGVKD, per germline. Between the trimmed V and J ends, which lost 3 bases and 0 bases, there was a span of 12 bases. The CDR3 bases are TGTGCCATCAGTGATTCTGGGACACCCTCTGGAAACACCATATATTTT. It specifies CAISDSGTPSGNTIYF.

This clonotype was observed once. The chain combines TRBV6-1 with TRBJ1-4; a weak D match, TRBD1 (5 bases). This CDR3 contains 14 residues. The germline CDR1 and CDR2 sequences are MNHNS and SASEGT. Trimming took off 6 bases at V and 8 bases at J, with 16 bases between the two ends. The CDR3 nucleotides read TGTGCCAGCAGCGGGACCCAGAGGGAGGAAAAACTGTTTTTT. Its protein is CASSGTQREEKLFF.

A single count supports this clonotype. The chain employs TRBV7-9 and TRBJ1-1; D is unresolved. Germline CDR1 reads SEHNR; CDR2 reads FQNEAQ (reference sequence). Trimming cost V 1 base and J 0 bases, with 9 bases left between them. The CDR3 has 15 amino acids. The DNA of the CDR3 is TGTGCCAGCAGCTTAGTGGGCAGGTTGAACACTGAAGCTTTCTTT. Protein sequence: CASSLVGRLNTEAFF.